This T cell receptor (beta chain) was sequenced during a study of T cell responses to AZD1222 COVID-19 vaccine. Study information: Second doses were pooled across both intervals (about 4 or about 12 weeks).

As to this clone: Its antigen is currently unknown.

The CDR3 is 18 residues long. Study outcomes and limitations: Baseline seropositives among AZD1222 recipients totaled only 5 to 7. Possibly, clonal diversity was underestimated; donors were largely white British and included more females.

The data were produced by immunoSEQ multiplex PCR, yet TCRdb's version contains in-frame clones alone and is incomplete. The sample shows about 130,000 clones, approximately 86% of them seen only once. V gene TRBV1 combines with J gene TRBJ1-5; TRBD1, the table's D call, lacks a check against the DNA. TRBV1 is described as a pseudogene. The receptor was isolated from an adult in good health. The source material was peripheral blood, sampled on day 0 of AZD1222 vaccination. DNA of the CDR3: TGCACCAGCAGCCAAGGATCCCGGGACAGGGGTCCCGATCAGCCCCAGCATTTT. This gives the protein CTSSQGSRDRGPDQPQHF.